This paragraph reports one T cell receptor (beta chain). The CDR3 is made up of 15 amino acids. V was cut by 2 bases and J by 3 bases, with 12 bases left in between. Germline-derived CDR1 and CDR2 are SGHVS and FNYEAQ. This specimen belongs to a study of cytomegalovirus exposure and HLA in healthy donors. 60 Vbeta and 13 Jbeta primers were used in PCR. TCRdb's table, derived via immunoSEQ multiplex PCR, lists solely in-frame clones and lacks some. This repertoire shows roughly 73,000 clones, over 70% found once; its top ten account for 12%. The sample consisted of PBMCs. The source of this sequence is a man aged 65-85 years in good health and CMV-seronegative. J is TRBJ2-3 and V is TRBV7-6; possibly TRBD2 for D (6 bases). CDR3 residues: CASSLRGKFTDTQYF. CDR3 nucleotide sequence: TGTGCCAGCAGCTTACGCGGGAAGTTTACAGATACGCAGTATTTT.